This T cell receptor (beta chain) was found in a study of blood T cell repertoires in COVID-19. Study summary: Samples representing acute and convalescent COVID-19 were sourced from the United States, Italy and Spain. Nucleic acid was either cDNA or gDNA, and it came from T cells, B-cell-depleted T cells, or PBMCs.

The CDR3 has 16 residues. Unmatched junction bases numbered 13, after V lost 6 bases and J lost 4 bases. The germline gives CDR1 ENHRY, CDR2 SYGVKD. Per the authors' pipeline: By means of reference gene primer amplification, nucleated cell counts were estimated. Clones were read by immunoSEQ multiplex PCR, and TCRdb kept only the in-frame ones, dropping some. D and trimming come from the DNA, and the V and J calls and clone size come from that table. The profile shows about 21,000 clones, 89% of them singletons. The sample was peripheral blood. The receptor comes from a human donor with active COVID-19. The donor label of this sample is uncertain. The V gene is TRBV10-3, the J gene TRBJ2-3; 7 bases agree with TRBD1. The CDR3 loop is CAIRRETGKVSDTQYF. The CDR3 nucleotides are TGTGCCATCAGGCGCGAGACAGGGAAGGTTTCAGATACGCAGTATTTT.